The 7 T cell receptor beta chains presented below share a single source sample, sequenced in a study of CD8 T cells in Susac syndrome. The authors reverse transcribed 0.5 to 1 ug RNA with random hexamers. MiXCR was run by TCRdb on the immunoSEQ multiplex PCR reads, yielding one entry per CDR3 protein. This repertoire shows about 300,000 distinct CDR3 sequences, roughly 85% found once; its top ten account for around 0.22%. What was sequenced was CD8+ T cells from PBMCs. The receptor source for this set is a human donor with multiple sclerosis.

The CDR3: CASSFGLAGGSNEQFF. Here the CDR3 DNA reads TGTGCCAGCAGTTTCGGACTAGCGGGAGGAAGCAATGAGCAGTTCTTC. V and J are TRBV6-5 and TRBJ2-1; 14 bases match TRBD2. The germline V gene encodes CDR1 MNHEY and CDR2 SVGAGI. CDR3 length equals 16 residues. V lost 4 bases and J lost 6; bases outside the gene matches: 5.

The chain is built from TRBV27 and TRBJ2-7, with 8 nucleotides matching TRBD1. The V gene end was trimmed by 5 bases and the J gene end by 1 base; junction bases not matched to a gene: 7. Germline values: CDR1 MNHEY, CDR2 SMNVEV (reference sequence). The CDR3 spans 15 residues. This CDR3 reads CASSGSGQASYEQYF. The CDR3 DNA reads as TGTGCCAGCAGTGGATCGGGACAGGCATCCTACGAGCAGTACTTC.

The V gene is TRBV28, the J gene TRBJ2-7; the match to TRBD2 covers 7 bases. V shed 6 bases and J 2 bases; nucleotides not matched to a gene: 4. The V gene's germline CDR1 is MDHEN and CDR2 SYDVKM. The CDR3 loop spans 13 amino acids. CDR3 in amino acids: CASRVRGAYEQYF. In DNA form, the CDR3 reads TGTGCCAGCAGGGTACGGGGGGCCTACGAGCAGTACTTC.

The chain recombines TRBV4-3 with TRBJ2-1; 7 bases fit TRBD2. Germline CDR1 and CDR2: LGHNA and YSLEER. V shed 0 bases and J 6 bases; nucleotides not matched to a gene: 11. The CDR3 contains 17 residues. The CDR3 sequence: CASSQESGLPLGNEQFF. CDR3 nucleotide sequence: TGCGCCAGCAGCCAAGAATCGGGACTACCTTTGGGCAATGAGCAGTTCTTC.

This clonotype was found a few times. The chain's CDR3 is CASSQVREETQYF. CDR3 DNA: TGCGCCAGCAGCCAAGTACGAGAAGAGACCCAGTACTTC. This chain connects TRBV4-1 to TRBJ2-5, with no clear D. The CDR3 loop spans 13 amino acids. Trimming removed 1 base from V and 3 bases from J, with 6 bases in between. Germline CDR1 and CDR2: MGHRA and YSYEKL.

V and J are TRBV5-4 and TRBJ1-2; D call uncertain. Trimming cost V 3 bases and J 3 bases, with 6 bases left between them. Per the germline V gene, CDR1 is SGHNT and CDR2 is YYREEE (reference sequence). The CDR3 runs to 12 residues. The CDR3 DNA follows: TGTGCCAGCAGCTCAGTGGACTATGGCTACACCTTC. It specifies CASSSVDYGYTF. Looking up the rest from reference TRBV5-4 and TRBJ1-2 gives the full variable domain: ETGVTQSPTHLIKTRGQQVTLRCSSQSGHNTVSWYQQALGQGPQFIFQYYREEENGRGNFPPRFSGLQFPNYSSELNVNALELDDSALYLCASSSVDYGYTFGSGTRLTVV.

The V call is TRBV12-3 or TRBV12-4, the J call TRBJ1-2; no firm D call. V lost 2 bases and J 4 bases, leaving 11 bases between the germline ends. CDR3 length: 14 amino acids. In DNA form, the CDR3 reads TGTGCCAGCAGTTTATTGGGCCAGTCCTATGGCTACACCTTC. It yields the protein CASSLLGQSYGYTF.